This TCR beta chain was sequenced for a study of metastatic and nonmetastatic thyroid tumors (dated by TCRdb to 2018 to 2020). General notes on the study: For patients with malignant and with benign thyroid disease, the researchers compared repertoires between peripheral blood samples and tumor or nodule tissue samples. The full study reports these points: In both blood and tumor samples, malignant tumors were reported to have significantly higher TCR beta diversity than benign nodules.

No patient had received any treatment before thyroid surgery. Patient clinical samples collected from about 2011 to 2018 were retrospectively analysed using T-cell receptor beta sequencing. Regarding this clone: Its antigen is not yet known. One junction end disagrees with the germline gene, perhaps due to a read error.

Library prep was done by PCR. The instrument was an Illumina HiSeq 4000. High-throughput sequencing was used to profile the CDR3 region of the TCR beta-chain in every patient. The original methods were these. Drawing on CDR3 differences between clinicopathological groups, the researchers built a classifier meant to tell apart patients with distant-metastatic papillary thyroid cancer. The Shannon index was used to measure repertoire diversity, and the Morisita-Horn index was used to measure how similar tumor and blood repertoires were. TCRdb redid the processing of the public reads, applying fastp at Q25 and MiXCR, and retained in-frame beta chains. For this entry, the V and J calls and clone size follow TCRdb and not the study's own pipeline. This sample lists over 30,000 clones; around 28% were detected once. The biggest ten clones account for approximately 7.8% of the sample. The CDR3 runs 14 amino acids, cysteine and phenylalanine included. CDR3 DNA only is kept here, 42 bases in frame from base 1. CDR1 and CDR2 (LGHDT, YNNKEL) derive from the germline V gene (reference sequence).

The chain is encoded by TRBV3-1 joined to TRBJ1-2; no D gene call is confident. The source is a female donor with papillary thyroid cancer or a benign thyroid nodule (not recorded which). Some clones in this sample may be carry-over from other donors' samples. Sequenced sample: blood. The CDR3 protein: CGSSQPGKAYGYTF. The nucleotides are TGTGGCAGCAGCCAACCGGGAAAGGCTTATGGCTACACCTTC.